What follows describes a single T cell receptor beta chain. Its antigen is not known. The sample originates from a study of T cell responses to AZD1222 COVID-19 vaccine. The study's findings and limits: Spike-specific TCR breadth and depth went up after people got two AZD1222 doses. Clonal diversity was possibly underestimated; the donors were predominantly white British and more often female. Unmutated variant regions are reportedly the target of nearly half of TCRs that are spike-specific. Spike as a whole was targeted by vaccine-associated CD4 TCRs, dominant at 160-218 and 743-854.

This table comes from immunoSEQ multiplex PCR, and its TCRdb copy is limited to in-frame clones, with some not included. The sample lists over 120,000 clones, more than 85% occurring once. Germline CDR1 reads MDHEN; CDR2 reads SYDVKM. With 2 bases removed from V and 0 bases from J, the gap between germline ends came to 8 bases. The CDR3 sequence is 15 residues long. This chain joins TRBV28 and TRBJ2-4; D is perhaps TRBD2 (5 bases). Sample: peripheral blood, taken on day 0 of AZD1222 vaccination. The sequence came from an adult in good health. The DNA of the CDR3 is TGTGCCAGCAGTTTAACGGAGGTAGCCAAAAACATTCAGTACTTC. Encoded protein: CASSLTEVAKNIQYF.